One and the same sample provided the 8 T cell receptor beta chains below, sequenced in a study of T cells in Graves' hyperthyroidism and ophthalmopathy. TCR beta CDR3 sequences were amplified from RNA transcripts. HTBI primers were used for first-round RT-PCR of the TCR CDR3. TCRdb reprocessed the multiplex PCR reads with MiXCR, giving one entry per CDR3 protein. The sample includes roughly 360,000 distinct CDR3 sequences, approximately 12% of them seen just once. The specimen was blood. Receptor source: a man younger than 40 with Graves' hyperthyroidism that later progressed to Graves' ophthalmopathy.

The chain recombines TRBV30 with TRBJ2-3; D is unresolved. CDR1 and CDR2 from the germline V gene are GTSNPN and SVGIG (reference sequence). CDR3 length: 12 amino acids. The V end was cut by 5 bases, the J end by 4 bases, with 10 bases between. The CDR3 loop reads CAWAPRADTQYF. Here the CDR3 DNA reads TGTGCCTGGGCCCCAAGGGCAGATACGCAGTATTTT.

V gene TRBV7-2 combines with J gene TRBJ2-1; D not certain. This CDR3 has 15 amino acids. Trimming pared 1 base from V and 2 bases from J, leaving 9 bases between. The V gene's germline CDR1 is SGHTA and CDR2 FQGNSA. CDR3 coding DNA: TGTACCAGCAGCTTAGAGGTATTTCCCTACAATGAGCAGTTCTTC. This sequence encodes CTSSLEVFPYNEQFF.

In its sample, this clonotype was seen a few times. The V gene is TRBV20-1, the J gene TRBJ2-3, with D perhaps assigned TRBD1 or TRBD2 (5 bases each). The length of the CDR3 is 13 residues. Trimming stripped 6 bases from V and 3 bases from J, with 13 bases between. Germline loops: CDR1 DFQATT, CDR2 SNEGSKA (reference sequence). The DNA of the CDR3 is TGCAGTGCAAAGGGACCGGGGACAGATACGCAGTATTTT. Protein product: CSAKGPGTDTQYF.

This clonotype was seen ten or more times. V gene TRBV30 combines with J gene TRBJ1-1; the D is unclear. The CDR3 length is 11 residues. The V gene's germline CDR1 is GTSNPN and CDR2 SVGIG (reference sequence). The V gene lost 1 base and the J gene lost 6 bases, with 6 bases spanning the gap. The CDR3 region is CAWSGAPEAFF. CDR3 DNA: TGTGCCTGGAGTGGGGCACCTGAAGCTTTCTTT.

This CDR3 reads CASTDEGGGFGYTF. The CDR3 coding sequence is TGTGCCAGCACCGACGAAGGGGGGGGGTTTGGCTACACCTTC. The V gene is TRBV6-1, the J gene TRBJ1-2, with a weak D call TRBD1 (6 bases). V lost 7 bases and J 7 bases, leaving 19 bases between the germline ends. The CDR3 runs 14 residues. The V gene's germline CDR1 is MNHNS and CDR2 SASEGT.

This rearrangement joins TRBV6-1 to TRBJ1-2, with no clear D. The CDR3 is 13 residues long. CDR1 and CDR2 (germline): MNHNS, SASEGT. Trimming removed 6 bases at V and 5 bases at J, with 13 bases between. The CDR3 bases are TGTGCCAGCAGGCTCGGTAGGAGATATGGCTACACCTTC. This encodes CASRLGRRYGYTF.

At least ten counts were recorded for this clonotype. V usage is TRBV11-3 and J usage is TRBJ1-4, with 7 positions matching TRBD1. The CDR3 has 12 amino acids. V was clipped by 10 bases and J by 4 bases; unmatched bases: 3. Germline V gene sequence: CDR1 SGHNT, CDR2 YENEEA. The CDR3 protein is CATGDSNEKLFF. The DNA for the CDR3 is TGTGCCACTGGGGACAGTAATGAAAAACTGTTTTTT.

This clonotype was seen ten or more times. The CDR3 reads CASSLGIGVNEQFF. The CDR3 DNA reads as TGTGCCAGCAGCTTAGGAATAGGGGTAAATGAGCAGTTCTTC. The chain employs TRBV7-2 and TRBJ2-1; D is possibly TRBD1 (5 bases). With 1 base removed from V and 7 bases from J, the gap between germline ends came to 11 bases. The CDR3 totals 14 residues. Germline V gene data show CDR1 as SGHTA and CDR2 as FQGNSA.